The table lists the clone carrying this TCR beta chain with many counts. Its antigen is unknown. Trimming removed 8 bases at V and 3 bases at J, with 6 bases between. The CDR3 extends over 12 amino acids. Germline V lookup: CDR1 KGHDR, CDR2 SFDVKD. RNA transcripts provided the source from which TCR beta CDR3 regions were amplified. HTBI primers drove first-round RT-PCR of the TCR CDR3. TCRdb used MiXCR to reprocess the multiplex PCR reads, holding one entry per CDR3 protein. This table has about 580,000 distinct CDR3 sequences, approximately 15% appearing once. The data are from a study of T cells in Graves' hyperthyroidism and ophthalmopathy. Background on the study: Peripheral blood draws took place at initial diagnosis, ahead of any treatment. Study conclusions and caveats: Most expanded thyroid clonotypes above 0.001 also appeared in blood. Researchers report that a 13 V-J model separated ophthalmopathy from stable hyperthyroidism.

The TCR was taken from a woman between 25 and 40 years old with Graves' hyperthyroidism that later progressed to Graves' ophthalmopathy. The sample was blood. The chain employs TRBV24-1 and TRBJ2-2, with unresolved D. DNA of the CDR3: TGTGCCACCATCAGTTACACCGGGGAGCTGTTTTTT. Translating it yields CATISYTGELFF.